One sample yielded the 11 T cell receptor beta chains listed below, sequenced in a study of shared T cell receptors in the human thymus. Method: immunoSEQ multiplex PCR; TCRdb's copy keeps in-frame clones and lacks some. The data hold 500,000 to 850,000 clones, with around 87% observed a single time. These data were likewise used in another study, on human thymus T cells.

The sample consisted of thymocytes. These receptors were collected from a boy under three years old with a congenital heart defect.

The chain uses TRBV25-1 and TRBJ2-5; 8 nucleotides line up with TRBD1. Per germline, CDR1 MGHDK and CDR2 SYGVNS. V trimming: 1 base; J trimming: 3 bases; junction bases outside the gene matches: 4. This CDR3 contains 15 residues. The chain's CDR3 is CASSESGQGKETQYF. In DNA, the CDR3 is TGTGCCAGCAGTGAATCAGGACAGGGCAAAGAGACCCAGTACTTC. Combining the CDR3 with reference TRBV25-1 and TRBJ2-5 gives the whole variable domain EADIYQTPRYLVIGTGKKITLECSQTMGHDKMYWYQQDPGMELHLIHYSYGVNSTEKGDLSSESTVSRIRTEHFPLTLESARPSHTSQYLCASSESGQGKETQYFGPGTRLLVL.

The rearrangement joins TRBV7-2 to TRBJ1-3; the D is unclear. In germline, CDR1 is SGHTA, CDR2 FQGNSA. The CDR3 length is 15 residues. Trimming removed 4 bases from V and 4 bases from J, with 14 bases in between. Here the CDR3 reads CASSSGPYSGNTIYF. The CDR3 nucleotides read TGTGCCAGCAGCTCAGGCCCCTATTCCGGAAACACCATATATTTT.

This sequence joins TRBV7-9 and TRBJ2-1; 7 positions agree with TRBD1. The CDR3 loop spans 17 amino acids. After removal of 1 base from V and 2 bases from J, the junction contained 8 bases not matched to a gene. CDR1 is SEHNR and CDR2 is FQNEAQ in the germline V gene (reference sequence). The CDR3 nucleotides are TGTGCCAGCAGCTTAGTAGACCCGGGACAGACCTACAATGAGCAGTTCTTC. The encoded protein is CASSLVDPGQTYNEQFF.

The genes are TRBV5-6 and TRBJ2-7; 9 bases line up with TRBD2. The CDR3 has 15 residues. After removal of 1 base from V and 0 bases from J, the junction contained 2 bases not matched to a gene. The germline V gene encodes CDR1 SGHDT and CDR2 YYEEEE. CDR3 DNA: TGTGCCAGCAGCTTGTGGCGGGAGGGCTCCTACGAGCAGTACTTC. It is translated as CASSLWREGSYEQYF.

V is TRBV28 and J is TRBJ2-1; D is uncertain. This CDR3 comprises 11 residues. CDR1 and CDR2 from the germline V gene are MDHEN and SYDVKM. The ends were cut back, 6 bases at V and 5 bases at J, with 5 bases in the middle. The DNA of the CDR3 is TGTGCCAGCAGCCCCGACAATGAGCAGTTCTTC. Amino acid sequence: CASSPDNEQFF.

The rearrangement links TRBV19 to TRBJ1-2, with 10 bases aligning to TRBD1. Germline V gene sequence: CDR1 LNHDA, CDR2 SQIVND (reference sequence). V was pared by 4 bases and J by 7 bases, with 6 bases of the junction left unmatched. The CDR3 totals 14 residues. CDR3 protein: CASSRADRGPGYTF. In nucleotides, the CDR3 is TGTGCCAGTAGTAGGGCCGACAGGGGGCCTGGCTACACCTTC.

This sequence joins TRBV28 and TRBJ2-1, with unresolved D. Germline V gene data show CDR1 as MDHEN and CDR2 as SYDVKM. The V end lost 8 bases, the J end lost 0 bases, and 11 bases lay between the germline ends. The CDR3 sequence is 14 residues long. CDR3 sequence: CASRYEVSYNEQFF. CDR3 in DNA: TGTGCCAGCCGGTACGAGGTCTCCTACAATGAGCAGTTCTTC.

The gene calls are TRBV6-5 and TRBJ2-5; a weak D match, TRBD1 (5 bases). Trimming stripped 5 bases from V and 1 base from J, with 8 bases between. The CDR3 is made up of 13 amino acids. The germline gives CDR1 MNHEY, CDR2 SVGAGI. CDR3 in amino acids: CASSRQIQETQYF. CDR3 in DNA: TGTGCCAGCAGTAGACAGATCCAAGAGACCCAGTACTTC.

V is TRBV10-2 and J is TRBJ2-7; D possibly corresponds to TRBD2 (5 bases). This CDR3 region has 14 residues. Germline assignment: CDR1 WSHSY and CDR2 SAAADI. V was shortened by 2 bases and J by 2 bases, with 10 bases between the two germline ends. The CDR3, as DNA: TGCGCCAGCAGTGAGAAACTAGGGACCTACGAGCAGTACTTC. Protein: CASSEKLGTYEQYF.

The V call is TRBV25-1, the J call TRBJ2-1; TRBD2 might be the D (5 bases). V shed 2 bases and J shed 7 bases, with 9 bases lying between them. Germline V gene data show CDR1 as MGHDK and CDR2 as SYGVNS. CDR3 length: 13 residues. This chain's CDR3 is CASSEDGDNEQFF. CDR3 bases: TGTGCCAGCAGTGAAGACGGGGATAATGAGCAGTTCTTC. The entire variable domain, with the rest obtained from reference TRBV25-1 and TRBJ2-1, is as follows: EADIYQTPRYLVIGTGKKITLECSQTMGHDKMYWYQQDPGMELHLIHYSYGVNSTEKGDLSSESTVSRIRTEHFPLTLESARPSHTSQYLCASSEDGDNEQFFGPGTRLTVL.

This clone was seen a few times. V is TRBV10-3 and J is TRBJ2-2; 10 positions agree with TRBD1. This CDR3 contains 13 residues. Trimming took 8 bases from V and 6 from J; bases not matched to a gene: 3. The germline V gene encodes CDR1 ENHRY and CDR2 SYGVKD. CDR3 protein: CAIPGQGAGELFF. As DNA, the CDR3 is TGTGCCATCCCCGGACAGGGGGCCGGGGAGCTGTTTTTT.